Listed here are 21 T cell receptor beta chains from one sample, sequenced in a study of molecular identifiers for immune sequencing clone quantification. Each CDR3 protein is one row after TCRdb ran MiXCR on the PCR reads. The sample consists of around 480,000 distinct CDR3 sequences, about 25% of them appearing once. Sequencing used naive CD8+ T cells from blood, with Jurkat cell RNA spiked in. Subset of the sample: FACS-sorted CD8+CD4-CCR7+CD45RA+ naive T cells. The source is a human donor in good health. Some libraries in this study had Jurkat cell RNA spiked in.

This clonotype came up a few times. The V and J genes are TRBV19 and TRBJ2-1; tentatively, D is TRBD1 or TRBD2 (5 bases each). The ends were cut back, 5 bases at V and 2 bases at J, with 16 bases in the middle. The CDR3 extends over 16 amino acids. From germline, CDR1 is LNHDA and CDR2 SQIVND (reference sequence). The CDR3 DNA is TGTGCCAGTAGTCTCTTAGGGGCGGGTACCTACAATGAGCAGTTCTTC. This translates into CASSLLGAGTYNEQFF.

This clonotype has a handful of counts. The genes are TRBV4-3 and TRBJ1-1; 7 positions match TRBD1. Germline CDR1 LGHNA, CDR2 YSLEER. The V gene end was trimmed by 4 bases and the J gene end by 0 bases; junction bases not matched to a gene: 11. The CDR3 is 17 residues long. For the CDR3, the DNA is TGCGCCAGCAGCCCTCAGGGGGACTGGATCATGAACACTGAAGCTTTCTTT. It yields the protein CASSPQGDWIMNTEAFF.

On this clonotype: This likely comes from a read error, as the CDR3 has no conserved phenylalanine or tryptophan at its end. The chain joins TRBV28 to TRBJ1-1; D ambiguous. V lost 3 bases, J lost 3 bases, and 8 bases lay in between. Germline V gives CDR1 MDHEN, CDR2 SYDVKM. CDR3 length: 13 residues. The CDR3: CASSFRLDTEAFL. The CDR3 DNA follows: TGTGCCAGCAGTTTTCGTCTCGACACTGAAGCTTTCCTT.

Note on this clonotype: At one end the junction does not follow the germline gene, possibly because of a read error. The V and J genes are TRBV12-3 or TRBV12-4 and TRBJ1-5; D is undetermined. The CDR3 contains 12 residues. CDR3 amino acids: CASSGSNQPQRF. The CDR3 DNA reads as TGTGCCAGCAGCGGGAGCAATCAGCCCCAGCGTTTT.

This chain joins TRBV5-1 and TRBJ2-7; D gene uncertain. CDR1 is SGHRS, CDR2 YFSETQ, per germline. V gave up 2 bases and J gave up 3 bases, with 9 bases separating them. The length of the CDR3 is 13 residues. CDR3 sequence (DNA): TGCGCCAGCAGCTTCGCAGTAGACTACGAGCAGTACTTC. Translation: CASSFAVDYEQYF.

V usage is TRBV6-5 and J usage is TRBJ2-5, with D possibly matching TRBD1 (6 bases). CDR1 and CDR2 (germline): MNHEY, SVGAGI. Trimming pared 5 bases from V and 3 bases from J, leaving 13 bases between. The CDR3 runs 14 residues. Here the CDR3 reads CASSGPGTKETQYF. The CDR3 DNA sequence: TGTGCCAGCAGTGGGCCTGGGACAAAAGAGACCCAGTACTTC.

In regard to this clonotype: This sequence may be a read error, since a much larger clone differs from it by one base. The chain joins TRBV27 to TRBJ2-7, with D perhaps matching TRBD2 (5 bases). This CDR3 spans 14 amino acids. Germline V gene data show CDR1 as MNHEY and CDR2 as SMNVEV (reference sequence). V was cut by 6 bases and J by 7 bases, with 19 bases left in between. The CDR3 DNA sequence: TGTGCCAGCAGCCAAAGTGGCCTAGCCGTGGAGCAGTACTTC. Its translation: CASSQSGLAVEQYF.

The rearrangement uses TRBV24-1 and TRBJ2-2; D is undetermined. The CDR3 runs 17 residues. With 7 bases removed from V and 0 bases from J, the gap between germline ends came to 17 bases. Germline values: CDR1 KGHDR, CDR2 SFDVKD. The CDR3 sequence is CATSDAILGTNTGELFF. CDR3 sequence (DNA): TGTGCCACCAGCGATGCCATTCTTGGGACGAACACCGGGGAGCTGTTTTTT.

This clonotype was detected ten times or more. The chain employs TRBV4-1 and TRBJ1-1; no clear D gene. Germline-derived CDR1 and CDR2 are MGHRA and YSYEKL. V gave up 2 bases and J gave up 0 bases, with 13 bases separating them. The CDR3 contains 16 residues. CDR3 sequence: CASSQQTTDMNTEAFF. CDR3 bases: TGCGCCAGCAGCCAACAAACTACAGATATGAACACTGAAGCTTTCTTT.

The CDR3 loop reads CASSPRTALYSNQPQHF. The CDR3 DNA follows: TGTGCCAGCAGTCCCCGGACCGCACTTTATAGCAATCAGCCCCAGCATTTT. The V gene is TRBV6-2 or TRBV6-3, the J gene TRBJ1-5, with D uncertain. Trimming stripped 5 bases from V and 0 bases from J, with 17 bases between. CDR3 length: 17 residues. Germline loops: CDR1 MNHEY, CDR2 SVGEGT.

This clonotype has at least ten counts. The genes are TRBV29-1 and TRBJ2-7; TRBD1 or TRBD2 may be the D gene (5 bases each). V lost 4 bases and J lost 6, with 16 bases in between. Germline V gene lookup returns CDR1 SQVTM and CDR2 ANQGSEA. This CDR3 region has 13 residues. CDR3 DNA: TGCAGCGTTGTCCCCAGGGACGAGGGCGAGCAGTACTTC. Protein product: CSVVPRDEGEQYF.

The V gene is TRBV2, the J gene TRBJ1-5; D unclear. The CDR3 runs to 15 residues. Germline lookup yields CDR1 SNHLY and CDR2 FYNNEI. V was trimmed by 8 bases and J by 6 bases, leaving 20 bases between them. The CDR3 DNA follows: TGTGCCAGCTCTACAAGCAGGATTAACAGTCAGCCCCAGCATTTT. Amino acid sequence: CASSTSRINSQPQHF. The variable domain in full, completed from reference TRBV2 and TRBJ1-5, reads EPEVTQTPSHQVTQMGQEVILRCVPISNHLYFYWYRQILGQKVEFLVSFYNNEISEKSEIFDDQFSVERPDGSNFTLKIRSTKLEDSAMYFCASSTSRINSQPQHFGDGTRLSIL.

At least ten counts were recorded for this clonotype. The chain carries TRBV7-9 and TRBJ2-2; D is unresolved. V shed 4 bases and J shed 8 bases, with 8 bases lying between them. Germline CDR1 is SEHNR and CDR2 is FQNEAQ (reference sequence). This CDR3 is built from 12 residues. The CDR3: CASSSVTGELFF. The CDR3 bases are TGTGCCAGCAGCTCAGTTACAGGGGAGCTGTTTTTT.

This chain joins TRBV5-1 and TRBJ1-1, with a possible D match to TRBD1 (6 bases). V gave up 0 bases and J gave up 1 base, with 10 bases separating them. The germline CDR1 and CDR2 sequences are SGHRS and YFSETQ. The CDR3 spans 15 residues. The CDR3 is CASSLEGGANTEAFF. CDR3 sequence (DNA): TGCGCCAGCAGCTTGGAGGGGGGGGCGAACACTGAAGCTTTCTTT. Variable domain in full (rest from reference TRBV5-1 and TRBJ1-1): KAGVTQTPRYLIKTRGQQVTLSCSPISGHRSVSWYQQTPGQGLQFLFEYFSETQRNKGNFPGRFSGRQFSNSRSEMNVSTLELGDSALYLCASSLEGGANTEAFFGQGTRLTVV.

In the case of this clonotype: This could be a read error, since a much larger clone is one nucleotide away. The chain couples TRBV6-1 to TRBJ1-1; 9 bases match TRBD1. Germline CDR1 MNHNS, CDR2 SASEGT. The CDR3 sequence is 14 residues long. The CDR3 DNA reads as TGTGCCAGCACCCCGTGGACAGGGGTTACTGAAGTTTTCTTT. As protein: CASTPWTGVTEVFF.

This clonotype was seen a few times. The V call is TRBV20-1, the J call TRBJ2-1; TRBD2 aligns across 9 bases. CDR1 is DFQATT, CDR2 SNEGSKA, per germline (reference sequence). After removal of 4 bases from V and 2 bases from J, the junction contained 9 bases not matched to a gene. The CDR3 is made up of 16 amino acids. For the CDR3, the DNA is TGCAGTGCTATTCCATTCGCGGGGGGGACCTACAATGAGCAGTTCTTC. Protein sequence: CSAIPFAGGTYNEQFF.

The CDR3 region is CASSLLAGGGPGTDTQYF. The CDR3, as DNA: TGTGCCAGCAGTCTACTAGCGGGGGGGGGCCCGGGCACAGATACGCAGTATTTT. The chain joins TRBV27 to TRBJ2-3; 13 nucleotides align to TRBD2. This CDR3 region has 18 residues. V shed 5 bases, J shed 1 base, and the junction held 9 bases outside the gene matches. Germline CDR1 reads MNHEY; CDR2 reads SMNVEV (reference sequence).

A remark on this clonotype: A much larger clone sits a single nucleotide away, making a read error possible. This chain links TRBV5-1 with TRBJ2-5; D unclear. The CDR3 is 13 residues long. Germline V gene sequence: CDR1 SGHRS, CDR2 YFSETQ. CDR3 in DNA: TGCGCCAGCGGCTTCCAGTACCAAGAGACCCAGTACTTC. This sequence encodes CASGFQYQETQYF.

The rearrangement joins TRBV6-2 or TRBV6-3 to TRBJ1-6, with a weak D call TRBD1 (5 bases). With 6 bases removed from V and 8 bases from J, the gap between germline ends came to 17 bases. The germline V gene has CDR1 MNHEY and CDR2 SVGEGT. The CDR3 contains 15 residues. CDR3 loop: CASRDKASLYSPLHF. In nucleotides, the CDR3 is TGTGCCAGCAGGGACAAGGCATCGTTGTATTCACCCCTCCACTTT.

The CDR3 bases are TGTGCCAGCAGTCCCCTGGGAAGCGGGGGCCAAGAGACCCAGTACTTC. Amino acid sequence: CASSPLGSGGQETQYF. This chain uses TRBV27 with TRBJ2-5, with TRBD2 matching 8 bases. Germline V lookup: CDR1 MNHEY, CDR2 SMNVEV (reference sequence). Losses at the gene ends were 5 bases for V and 1 base for J; bases not matched to a gene: 9. The CDR3 has 16 amino acids.

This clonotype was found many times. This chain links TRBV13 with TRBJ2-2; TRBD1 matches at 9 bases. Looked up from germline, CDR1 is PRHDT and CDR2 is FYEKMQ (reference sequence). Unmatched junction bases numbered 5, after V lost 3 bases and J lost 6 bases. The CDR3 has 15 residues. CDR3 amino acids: CASSLGQGFSGELFF. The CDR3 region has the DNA TGTGCCAGCAGCTTGGGACAGGGATTCTCCGGGGAGCTGTTTTTT. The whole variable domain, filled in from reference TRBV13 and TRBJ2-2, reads AAGVIQSPRHLIKEKRETATLKCYPIPRHDTVYWYQQGPGQDPQFLISFYEKMQSDKGSIPDRFSAQQFSDYHSELNMSSLELGDSALYFCASSLGQGFSGELFFGEGSRLTVL.